What follows are 26 T cell receptor beta chains derived from one specimen sequenced in a study of blood T cells in healthy people across ages. Combining a sample-barcoded 5' primer with a J-beta primer mix, a second PCR ran for about 7 to 11 cycles. TCRdb reprocessed the 5' RACE reads with MiXCR, giving one entry per CDR3 protein. The sample shows 1 million to 1.2 million distinct CDR3 sequences, more than 30% of them seen only once. The specimen sequenced was blood. These receptors all stem from a man aged 18 to 30 in good health.

This sequence joins TRBV5-1 and TRBJ1-5; 10 bases line up with TRBD1. This CDR3 has 17 residues. Germline V CDR1 and CDR2: SGHRS, YFSETQ. The J segment lost 0 bases and the V segment lost 4 bases, leaving 7 bases of the junction unmatched. CDR3 DNA: TGCGCCAGCAGCCCCGGGACAGGGGACTTTAGCAATCAGCCCCAGCATTTT. Translating gives CASSPGTGDFSNQPQHF.

The gene calls are TRBV6-6 and TRBJ1-1; TRBD1 agrees at 7 bases. The CDR3 extends over 13 amino acids. Germline V gives CDR1 MNHNY, CDR2 SVGAGI (reference sequence). J gave up 4 bases and V 6 bases, and 5 bases lay outside the gene matches. In nucleotides, the CDR3 is TGTGCCAGCAGAACCGACAGGGTCACTGAAGCTTTCTTT. It is translated as CASRTDRVTEAFF.

Comments on this clonotype: The germline gene is not matched at one end of the junction; a read error may be the cause. This chain connects TRBV29-1 to TRBJ1-2, with unresolved D. Germline V gives CDR1 SQVTM, CDR2 ANQGSEA. The CDR3 is 11 amino acids. The CDR3 protein is CSVEHNYGCTF. The CDR3 bases are TGCAGCGTTGAACATAACTATGGCTGCACCTTC.

The chain links TRBV12-3 or TRBV12-4 to TRBJ2-2, with 7 bases aligning to TRBD2. The CDR3 is made up of 17 amino acids. V lost 3 bases and J lost 2; bases outside the gene matches: 9. DNA for the CDR3: TGTGCCAGCAGTTTTGTGGGGCTAGCGGCCAACACCGGGGAGCTGTTTTTT. It codes for CASSFVGLAANTGELFF.

The chain has TRBV20-1 and TRBJ2-3; 8 nucleotides align to TRBD1. Trimming removed 6 bases from V and 2 bases from J; junction bases left unmatched: 7. Looked up from germline, CDR1 is DFQATT and CDR2 is SNEGSKA (reference sequence). The CDR3 length is 14 residues. The DNA for the CDR3 is TGCAGTGCGAGGGACAGGAGTCTCACAGATACGCAGTATTTT. This sequence encodes CSARDRSLTDTQYF.

This sequence joins TRBV7-6 and TRBJ2-7; 8 nucleotides agree with TRBD1. CDR3 length equals 17 residues. The J segment lost 7 bases and the V segment lost 2 bases, leaving 16 bases of the junction unmatched. CDR1 is SGHVS, CDR2 FNYEAQ, per germline. CDR3 nucleotide sequence: TGTGCCAGCAGCTTAATGGCCTGGGGACAGGTTTACAATGAGCAGTACTTC. It translates to CASSLMAWGQVYNEQYF.

The V call is TRBV18, the J call TRBJ1-1; tentatively, D is TRBD1 (5 bases). Trimming left V 1 base short and J 3 bases short, with 12 bases between. The CDR3 is made up of 15 amino acids. Germline values: CDR1 KGHSH, CDR2 LQKENI. This CDR3 is CASSPQRGRDTEAFF. The CDR3 bases are TGTGCCAGCTCACCACAAAGGGGAAGGGACACTGAAGCTTTCTTT.

The chain employs TRBV27 and TRBJ1-5; D is uncertain. The V and J ends lost 10 bases and 0 bases respectively, with 16 bases between them. The length of the CDR3 is 15 residues. Germline loops: CDR1 MNHEY, CDR2 SMNVEV (reference sequence). CDR3 residues: CATQSQVSSNQPQHF. The CDR3 nucleotides read TGTGCCACCCAGTCCCAGGTGTCTAGCAATCAGCCCCAGCATTTT.

The genes are TRBV5-1 and TRBJ2-3; TRBD2 might be the D (7 bases). Germline V gives CDR1 SGHRS, CDR2 YFSETQ. The CDR3 loop spans 16 amino acids. Trimming removed 4 bases from V and 0 bases from J, with 15 bases in between. In DNA form, the CDR3 reads TGCGCCAGCAGCCTCGAAGCGGGGACAAGCACAGATACGCAGTATTTT. This gives the protein CASSLEAGTSTDTQYF.

The chain is built from TRBV6-2 or TRBV6-3 and TRBJ2-2, with 8 nucleotides matching TRBD1. Germline loops: CDR1 MNHEY, CDR2 SVGEGT. J was trimmed by 7 bases and V by 6 bases; bases with no gene match: 7. The CDR3 is 14 residues long. The CDR3 spells CASRVRTGIGELFF. The CDR3 DNA reads TGTGCCAGCAGGGTTAGGACAGGGATCGGGGAGCTGTTTTTT.

CDR3 in amino acids: CSVRQEYTEAFF. The CDR3 DNA reads TGCAGCGTACGACAGGAATACACTGAAGCTTTCTTT. V usage is TRBV29-1 and J usage is TRBJ1-1, with a weak D call TRBD1 (6 bases). V lost 6 bases, J lost 3 bases, and 11 bases lay in between. The germline gives CDR1 SQVTM, CDR2 ANQGSEA. CDR3 size: 12 residues.

The sample holds a few counts of this clonotype. The chain employs TRBV7-9 and TRBJ2-1, with D maybe TRBD1 (6 bases). This CDR3 has 15 amino acids. Germline assignment: CDR1 SEHNR and CDR2 FQNEAQ (reference sequence). V gave up 5 bases and J gave up 9 bases, with 20 bases separating them. DNA of the CDR3: TGTGCCAGCAGCCAACTAGAGCCCTCCAGGGGTGAGCAGTTCTTC. Translation: CASSQLEPSRGEQFF.

The genes are TRBV4-2 and TRBJ1-2; possibly TRBD1 for D (5 bases). CDR1 LGHNA and CDR2 YNFKEQ come from the germline V gene. Trimming left V 0 bases short and J 0 bases short, with 8 bases between. CDR3 size: 15 residues. The CDR3 DNA is TGTGCCAGCAGCCAAGAGGGGGGTTCTAACTATGGCTACACCTTC. It yields the protein CASSQEGGSNYGYTF.

The chain carries TRBV10-3 and TRBJ1-1; D possibly corresponds to TRBD1 (5 bases). Germline-derived CDR1 and CDR2 are ENHRY and SYGVKD. There are 16 residues in the CDR3. The ends were cut back, 2 bases at V and 0 bases at J, with 13 bases in the middle. In DNA, the CDR3 is TGTGCCATCAGTGAGGTCGTCCGGGGACTGAACACTGAAGCTTTCTTT. Translated, it gives CAISEVVRGLNTEAFF.

The chain is built from TRBV5-1 and TRBJ1-2; the D gene is possibly TRBD1 (6 bases). Trimming stripped 0 bases from V and 6 bases from J, with 18 bases between. This CDR3 region has 16 residues. CDR1 is SGHRS and CDR2 is YFSETQ in the germline V gene. The CDR3 nucleotides read TGCGCCAGCAGCTTGGAAAGGCCGGACAGACTAGATGGCTACACCTTC. Amino acid sequence: CASSLERPDRLDGYTF. Full variable domain (outside the CDR3, taken from reference TRBV5-1 and TRBJ1-2): KAGVTQTPRYLIKTRGQQVTLSCSPISGHRSVSWYQQTPGQGLQFLFEYFSETQRNKGNFPGRFSGRQFSNSRSEMNVSTLELGDSALYLCASSLERPDRLDGYTFGSGTRLTVV.

The chain employs TRBV20-1 and TRBJ1-2; 9 nucleotides match TRBD1. This CDR3 is built from 15 residues. Trimming took 4 bases from V and 3 from J; bases not matched to a gene: 9. The V gene's germline CDR1 is DFQATT and CDR2 SNEGSKA (reference sequence). CDR3 in DNA: TGCAGTGCTACCGCCGGGACAGGGATGGACTATGGCTACACCTTC. This gives the protein CSATAGTGMDYGYTF.

This clonotype showed up just a few times. The rearrangement links TRBV7-6 to TRBJ1-6, with 10 bases fitting TRBD1. Losses at the gene ends were 2 bases for V and 8 bases for J; bases not matched to a gene: 3. CDR3 length equals 15 residues. Germline values: CDR1 SGHVS, CDR2 FNYEAQ. CDR3 DNA: TGTGCCAGCAGCTTAAGGGGGACAGGGGATTCACCCCTCCACTTT. Protein product: CASSLRGTGDSPLHF.

The rearrangement links TRBV5-1 to TRBJ2-1; D is perhaps TRBD2 (5 bases). This CDR3 is 13 amino acids long. Germline values: CDR1 SGHRS, CDR2 YFSETQ. V was trimmed by 7 bases and J by 8 bases, leaving 16 bases between them. The CDR3 loop is CASAGVRDHEQFF. CDR3 nucleotides: TGCGCCAGCGCCGGGGTCCGAGACCATGAGCAGTTCTTC.

As for this clonotype: Since a much larger clone is just one base distant, this may be a read error. The gene calls are TRBV5-1 and TRBJ2-1; D may be TRBD2 (5 bases). CDR1 is SGHRS and CDR2 is YFSETQ in the germline V gene. The CDR3 runs to 16 residues. V was pared by 4 bases and J by 0 bases, with 14 bases between. In DNA, the CDR3 is TGCGCCAGCAGCCTTCAGAGGGCTAGCTCCTACAATGAGCAGTTCTTC. This codes for CASSLQRASSYNEQFF.

V gene TRBV7-9 combines with J gene TRBJ2-5, with 9 bases matching TRBD2. Per germline, CDR1 SEHNR and CDR2 FQNEAQ (reference sequence). This CDR3 region has 17 residues. J gave up 2 bases and V 3 bases, and 10 bases lay outside the gene matches. The CDR3 here is CASSFHPSGVTQETQYF. As DNA, the CDR3 is TGTGCCAGCAGCTTTCATCCTAGCGGGGTGACTCAAGAGACCCAGTACTTC.

The rearrangement links TRBV29-1 to TRBJ1-1, with TRBD1 as a possible D gene (5 bases). Germline V gene data show CDR1 as SQVTM and CDR2 as ANQGSEA. The CDR3 is made up of 12 amino acids. Trimming stripped 6 bases from V and 4 bases from J, with 12 bases between. The CDR3 region is CSVAGGGTEAFF. The CDR3 region has the DNA TGCAGCGTCGCTGGTGGGGGCACTGAAGCTTTCTTT. Full variable domain (remainder filled in from reference TRBV29-1 and TRBJ1-1): SAVISQKPSRDICQRGTSLTIQCQVDSQVTMMFWYRQQPGQSLTLIATANQGSEATYESGFVIDKFPISRPNLTFSTLTVSNMSPEDSSIYLCSVAGGGTEAFFGQGTRLTVV.

V gene TRBV2 combines with J gene TRBJ1-2; possibly TRBD1 for D (6 bases). Germline V gene sequence: CDR1 SNHLY, CDR2 FYNNEI. V was pared by 6 bases and J by 10 bases, with 21 bases between. CDR3 length: 14 residues. The CDR3 region is CASRVRDIRGDYTF. The CDR3 DNA is TGTGCCAGCAGGGTTAGGGACATCCGAGGGGACTACACCTTC.

The genes are TRBV6-5 and TRBJ1-1; 8 bases are a match to TRBD1. Germline loops: CDR1 MNHEY, CDR2 SVGAGI. This CDR3 spans 15 amino acids. After removal of 0 bases from V and 3 bases from J, the junction contained 3 bases not matched to a gene. The CDR3 loop reads CASSYSHRGDTEAFF. CDR3 in DNA: TGTGCCAGCAGTTACTCCCACAGGGGGGACACTGAAGCTTTCTTT.

The chain links TRBV20-1 to TRBJ2-5; the match to TRBD2 covers 13 bases. V shed 3 bases and J 2 bases; nucleotides not matched to a gene: 15. From germline, CDR1 is DFQATT and CDR2 SNEGSKA (reference sequence). The CDR3 contains 19 residues. DNA for the CDR3: TGCAGTGCTAGTCGGGGACTAGCGGGATTAATATACCAGCAAGAGACCCAGTACTTC. As protein: CSASRGLAGLIYQQETQYF.

This clonotype was seen more than once but under ten times. The V and J genes are TRBV28 and TRBJ2-4, with D possibly being TRBD2 (7 bases). Germline lookup yields CDR1 MDHEN and CDR2 SYDVKM. The CDR3 extends over 18 amino acids. V lost 5 bases, J lost 3 bases, and 23 bases lay in between. The CDR3 sequence is CASSPAEWGGLDKNIQYF. The DNA for the CDR3 is TGTGCCAGCAGTCCCGCAGAGTGGGGGGGCCTTGACAAAAACATTCAGTACTTC.

The CDR3 DNA sequence: TGTGCCAGCAGGCGGGACAGCCTCACAGATACGCAGTATTTT. Protein: CASRRDSLTDTQYF. The V gene is TRBV7-2, the J gene TRBJ2-3, with D perhaps TRBD1 (7 bases). From germline, CDR1 is SGHTA and CDR2 FQGNSA. The CDR3 has 14 residues. V was trimmed by 6 bases and J by 2 bases, leaving 12 bases between them.